This TCR beta chain was recorded in a study of CD8+ T cells in alopecia areata. Study details: At a dose of 5 to 10 mg twice daily, oral tofacitinib was given to treated patients. Overall study results and limits: Among the 100 top clones, expanded CD8+ clones, like scalp clonality, were significantly decreased by tofacitinib. Normal skin's resident alphabeta T cells are sequenced alongside lesional scalp T cells.

Extracted from the samples, RNA was reverse transcribed into cDNA to serve as the sequencing template. Here immunoSEQ multiplex PCR was the method, and the copy in TCRdb shows in-frame clones only, minus some. The table includes about 220,000 clones, more than 45% detected once. Regarding this clone: Its antigen is as yet unknown.

The treatment was: oral pan-JAK inhibitor, 5-10 mg twice daily. Collection of lesional scalp punch biopsies and peripheral blood was performed in alopecia areata patients. Trimming pared 4 bases from V and 3 bases from J, leaving 12 bases between. Germline lookup yields CDR1 MNHNY and CDR2 SVGAGI (reference sequence). This CDR3 comprises 14 residues. Source: CD4+ T cells sorted from blood, taken at week 4, from a patient treated with tofacitinib. The source is a human donor with alopecia areata. The chain employs TRBV6-6 and TRBJ1-1, with a possible D match to TRBD1 (5 bases). This CDR3 reads CASSSRWGDTEAFF. In DNA form, the CDR3 reads TGTGCCAGCAGTTCGAGATGGGGGGACACTGAAGCTTTCTTT.